This record looks at one TCR beta chain sequence and its context. What it binds is unknown. This entry belongs to a study of identical twins. Findings and caveats of the study: Potential partial confounding of zero-insertion analyses by invariant MAIT and iNKT cells was noted.

Trimming cost V 3 bases and J 6 bases, with 15 bases left between them. Germline CDR1 is DFQATT and CDR2 is SNEGSKA (reference sequence). The CDR3 sequence is 14 residues long. Unique molecular identifiers were present on the cDNA, and a universal primer site came from template switching. TCRdb called the 5' RACE reads again in MiXCR, with one record for every CDR3 protein. In the table there are 1.5 million to 2 million distinct CDR3 sequences, 25% to 35% of which are singletons. The material sequenced was cord blood. The chain combines TRBV20-1 with TRBJ2-1; maybe TRBD2 (6 bases). The source of this sequence is a newborn girl in good health. The chain's CDR3 is CSARGRAGLNEQFF. Written as DNA, the CDR3 is TGCAGTGCTAGGGGCAGGGCGGGGCTCAATGAGCAGTTCTTC.